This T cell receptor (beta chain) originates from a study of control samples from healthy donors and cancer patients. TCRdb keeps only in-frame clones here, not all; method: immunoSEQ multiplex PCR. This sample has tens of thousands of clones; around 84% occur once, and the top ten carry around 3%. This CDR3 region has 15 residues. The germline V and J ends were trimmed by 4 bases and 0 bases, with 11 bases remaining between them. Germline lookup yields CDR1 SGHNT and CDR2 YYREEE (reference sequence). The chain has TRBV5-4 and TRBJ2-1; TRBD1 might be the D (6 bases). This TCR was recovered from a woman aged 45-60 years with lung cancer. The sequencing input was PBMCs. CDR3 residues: CASSRQANSYNEQFF. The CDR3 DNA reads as TGTGCCAGCAGCCGACAGGCGAACTCCTACAATGAGCAGTTCTTC.